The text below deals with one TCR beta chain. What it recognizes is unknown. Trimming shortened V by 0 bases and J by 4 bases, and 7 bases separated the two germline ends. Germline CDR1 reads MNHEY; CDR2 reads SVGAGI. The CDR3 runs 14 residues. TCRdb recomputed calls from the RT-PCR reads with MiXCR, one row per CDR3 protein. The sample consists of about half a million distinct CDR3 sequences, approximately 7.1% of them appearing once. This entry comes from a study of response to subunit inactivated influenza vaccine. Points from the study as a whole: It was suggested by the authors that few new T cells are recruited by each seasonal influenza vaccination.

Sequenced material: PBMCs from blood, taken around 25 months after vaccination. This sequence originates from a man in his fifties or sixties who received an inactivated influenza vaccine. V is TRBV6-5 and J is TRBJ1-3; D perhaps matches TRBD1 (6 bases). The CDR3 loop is CASSYSGQGNTIYF. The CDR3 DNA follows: TGTGCCAGCAGTTACTCAGGACAGGGAAACACCATATATTTT.